These T cell receptor beta chains were read from a single sample in a study of blood T cell repertoires in COVID-19. Method: immunoSEQ multiplex PCR; TCRdb's copy keeps in-frame clones and lacks some. The sample carries fewer than 500,000 clones, 75% to 90% recorded once. The sequenced sample consisted of peripheral blood. The receptors derive from a woman aged 30 to 39 with active or convalescent COVID-19. Both conserved end residues are part of each CDR3. D genes are given only for firm matches. For some rows the clone size is stated as once, few or many, or as a class when expanded; others skip it.

len: 14; d_gene: NA; abundance: NA; j_gene: TRBJ2-7; v_gene: TRBV6-1; CDR3nt: TGTGCCAGCAGTGAAGAGGGGTTCATGTACGAGCAGTACTTC; CDR3aa: CASSEEGFMYEQYF
len: 16; d_gene: TRBD2; abundance: NA; j_gene: TRBJ2-1; v_gene: TRBV11-2; CDR3nt: TGTGCCAGCAGCTTAGCTTGGTCTAGCGGGATTATTGAGCAGTTCTTC; CDR3aa: CASSLAWSSGIIEQFF
len: 16; d_gene: NA; abundance: NA; j_gene: TRBJ2-1; v_gene: TRBV27; CDR3nt: TGTGCCAGCAGTTTAAGGTCAGGGAAGACCTACAATGAGCAGTTCTTC; CDR3aa: CASSLRSGKTYNEQFF
len: 12; d_gene: NA; abundance: NA; j_gene: TRBJ1-3; v_gene: TRBV7-9; CDR3nt: TGTGCCAGCAGCCCCGGGGTTGACACCATATATTTT; CDR3aa: CASSPGVDTIYF
len: 15; d_gene: TRBD2; abundance: NA; j_gene: TRBJ2-5; v_gene: TRBV3-1/TRBV3-2; CDR3nt: TGTGCCAGCAGCCCGACTAGCGGGATGGGCGAGACCCAGTACTTC; CDR3aa: CASSPTSGMGETQYF
len: 15; d_gene: NA; abundance: NA; j_gene: TRBJ1-5; v_gene: TRBV6-5; CDR3nt: TGTGCCAGCAGAGTCCAGGGGTGGGGGAATCAGCCCCAGCATTTT; CDR3aa: CASRVQGWGNQPQHF
len: 15; d_gene: NA; abundance: few; j_gene: TRBJ1-5; v_gene: TRBV6-5; CDR3nt: TGTGCCAGCAGCACATCACAGGTAGTTTTTCAGCCCCAGCATTTT; CDR3aa: CASSTSQVVFQPQHF
len: 13; d_gene: NA; abundance: NA; j_gene: TRBJ1-2; v_gene: TRBV6-5; CDR3nt: TGTGCCAGCAGCGTACAGGGTCCCTATGGCTACACCTTC; CDR3aa: CASSVQGPYGYTF
len: 15; d_gene: NA; abundance: once; j_gene: TRBJ1-5; v_gene: TRBV28; CDR3nt: TGTGCCAGCAGCCTTGCGGGGAAAGGCAATCAGCCCCAGCATTTT; CDR3aa: CASSLAGKGNQPQHF
len: 17; d_gene: TRBD1; abundance: NA; j_gene: TRBJ2-7; v_gene: TRBV4-1; CDR3nt: TGCGCCAGCAGCCAAGAAGCGGGGACAGGGGGGCTCCTCGAGCAGTACTTC; CDR3aa: CASSQEAGTGGLLEQYF
len: 16; d_gene: TRBD1; abundance: NA; j_gene: TRBJ1-1; v_gene: TRBV27; CDR3nt: TGTGCCAGCAGCCTGGGACAGGGGTATAGGTACACTGAAGCTTTCTTT; CDR3aa: CASSLGQGYRYTEAFF
len: 13; d_gene: NA; abundance: NA; j_gene: TRBJ1-2; v_gene: TRBV19; CDR3nt: TGTGCCAGTAGACGGGAATCCAACTATGGCTACACCTTC; CDR3aa: CASRRESNYGYTF
len: 17; d_gene: TRBD2; abundance: few; j_gene: TRBJ2-7; v_gene: TRBV4-1; CDR3nt: TGCGCCAGCAGCCAACTACATATGGGACTAGCGGGAGGCGAGCAGTACTTC; CDR3aa: CASSQLHMGLAGGEQYF
len: 17; d_gene: NA; abundance: NA; j_gene: TRBJ1-4; v_gene: TRBV7-9; CDR3nt: TGTGCCAGCAGCTTAGTAATGGGCGTGCTGAGTCAAGAAAAACTGTTTTTT; CDR3aa: CASSLVMGVLSQEKLFF
len: 13; d_gene: NA; abundance: once; j_gene: TRBJ2-7; v_gene: TRBV4-1; CDR3nt: TGCGCCAGCAGCCAAGAGTCGGGGTACGAGCAGTACTTC; CDR3aa: CASSQESGYEQYF
len: 16; d_gene: NA; abundance: NA; j_gene: TRBJ2-3; v_gene: TRBV19; CDR3nt: TGTGCCAGTAAAAGGGCTGTCGGGAAGAGCACAGATACGCAGTATTTT; CDR3aa: CASKRAVGKSTDTQYF
len: 12; d_gene: NA; abundance: NA; j_gene: TRBJ1-6; v_gene: TRBV5-6; CDR3nt: TGTGCCAGCAGTAAGCAGGATTCACCCCTCCACTTT; CDR3aa: CASSKQDSPLHF
len: 14; d_gene: TRBD1; abundance: NA; j_gene: TRBJ2-7; v_gene: TRBV5-1; CDR3nt: TGCGCCAGCAGCTCGGGACAGAGCATCCACGAGCAGTACTTC; CDR3aa: CASSSGQSIHEQYF
len: 14; d_gene: TRBD1; abundance: few; j_gene: TRBJ2-7; v_gene: TRBV5-1; CDR3nt: TGCGCCAGCAGCCCCGGGACAGGGTCCTACGAGCAGTACTTC; CDR3aa: CASSPGTGSYEQYF
len: 16; d_gene: TRBD1; abundance: NA; j_gene: TRBJ2-3; v_gene: TRBV7-9; CDR3nt: TGTGCCAGCAGCTCGATTCCGGGACAGGGTACAGATACGCAGTATTTT; CDR3aa: CASSSIPGQGTDTQYF